This TCR beta chain was sequenced in a study of identical twins. TCRdb analysed the 5' RACE reads with MiXCR anew, one entry per CDR3 protein. The sample contains roughly 1,500,000 distinct CDR3 sequences, around a third of which appear only once. What was sequenced was cord blood. This sequence was found in a newborn girl in good health.

In DNA form, the CDR3 reads TGCGCCAGCAGCGTGAACAGGGCGGATACGCAGTATTTT. Translated, it gives CASSVNRADTQYF. V gene TRBV5-1 combines with J gene TRBJ2-3; a weak D match, TRBD1 (6 bases). The CDR3 has 13 amino acids. Germline loops: CDR1 SGHRS, CDR2 YFSETQ. Trimming removed 4 bases at V and 6 bases at J, with 12 bases between.